These T cell receptor beta chains were read from a single sample in a study of cytomegalovirus exposure and HLA in healthy donors. This table comes from immunoSEQ multiplex PCR, and its TCRdb copy is limited to in-frame clones, with some not included. The data contain some 140,000 clones, around 75% of them singletons. Sequenced material: PBMCs. The receptors were gathered from a man in his forties in good health and CMV-seronegative. Both conserved end residues are part of each CDR3. The order of the fields is CDR3 length, clone size, V gene, D gene, J gene, CDR3 DNA, CDR3 protein. D genes are given only for firm matches. Not all rows give a size; the values are once, few, many and, for expanded clones, a class.

15	-	TRBV9	TRBD2	TRBJ2-3	TGTGCCAGCAGCGAAACTAGCGGATCCACAGATACGCAGTATTTT	CASSETSGSTDTQYF
14	once	TRBV7-8	-	TRBJ1-1	TGTGCCAGCAGCTTAGGGGGGCGGAACACTGAAGCTTTCTTT	CASSLGGRNTEAFF
18	-	TRBV11-3	-	TRBJ2-2	TGTGCCAGCAGCGATGGAACGCGCAGACTCCGAAACACCGGGGAGCTGTTTTTT	CASSDGTRRLRNTGELFF
13	-	TRBV5-1	-	TRBJ1-2	TGCGCCAGCAGCTTGGACGGGAACTATGGCTACACCTTC	CASSLDGNYGYTF
15	-	TRBV7-9	-	TRBJ2-7	TGTGCCAGCAGCTTGGACTCCCTACCTCCCTACGAGCAGTACTTC	CASSLDSLPPYEQYF
14	-	TRBV6-4	TRBD2	TRBJ2-1	TGTGCCAGCAGTGACGGGGTAGCGGGGAATGAGCAGTTCTTC	CASSDGVAGNEQFF
16	-	TRBV7-2	TRBD1	TRBJ1-2	TGTGCCAGCAGCTTAAGGACAGGGCAATCGGCTGATGGCTACACCTTC	CASSLRTGQSADGYTF
14	-	TRBV5-4	-	TRBJ2-7	TGTGCCAGCAGCACCGCGACAGGACCCTACGAGCAGTACTTC	CASSTATGPYEQYF
13	-	TRBV30	-	TRBJ1-4	TGTGCCTGGCAGCGACAGCATAATGAAAAACTGTTTTTT	CAWQRQHNEKLFF
14	-	TRBV27	TRBD1	TRBJ1-1	TGTGCCAGCGGGACAGGGTACTCTAACACTGAAGCTTTCTTT	CASGTGYSNTEAFF
17	-	TRBV25-1	TRBD1	TRBJ1-2	TGTGCCAGCTGTAGTTCCGGGACAGGGGGACTTTGGTGGGGCTACACCTTC	CASCSSGTGGLWWGYTF
15	-	TRBV10-1	-	TRBJ2-5	TGCGCCAGCCCCCCCGTCGACAGATCTCAAGAGACCCAGTACTTC	CASPPVDRSQETQYF
13	-	TRBV2	-	TRBJ1-2	TGTGCCAGCAGTGAAAACGCGGACTATGGCTACACCTTC	CASSENADYGYTF
14	-	TRBV7-2	-	TRBJ2-7	TGTGCCAGCAGCTTCAGCAGGGTTTCCTACGAGCAGTACTTC	CASSFSRVSYEQYF
18	-	TRBV11-2	-	TRBJ1-1	TGTGCCAGCAGCTTGTTCCGGGGGGCCCCGACAGTGAACACTGAAGCTTTCTTT	CASSLFRGAPTVNTEAFF
16	-	TRBV6-5	TRBD2	TRBJ2-4	TGTGCCAGCAGTTACTCGAGCGGGGGAGCAGATGGCATTCAGTACTTC	CASSYSSGGADGIQYF
14	-	TRBV10-3	TRBD2	TRBJ2-1	TGTGCCATCAGTTTTAGCGGGAGCCACAATGAGCAGTTCTTC	CAISFSGSHNEQFF
13	-	TRBV2	-	TRBJ1-1	TGTGCCAGCAGTGTTCGTGGAGACACTGAAGCTTTCTTT	CASSVRGDTEAFF
15	few	TRBV5-1	TRBD1	TRBJ2-5	TGCGCCAGCAGCCTGGCACAGGGGGGCCAAGAGACCCAGTACTTC	CASSLAQGGQETQYF
15	-	TRBV5-1	TRBD2	TRBJ2-7	TGCGCCAGCAGATACGGACTAGCGGGAGCCTACGAGCAGTACTTC	CASRYGLAGAYEQYF
13	-	TRBV19	-	TRBJ1-2	TGTGCCAGTAGTACCGAGGGCAGCTATGGCTACACCTTC	CASSTEGSYGYTF
12	-	TRBV7-3	-	TRBJ2-7	TGTGCCAGCAGCACAGGGCAGGGAGAGCAGTACTTC	CASSTGQGEQYF